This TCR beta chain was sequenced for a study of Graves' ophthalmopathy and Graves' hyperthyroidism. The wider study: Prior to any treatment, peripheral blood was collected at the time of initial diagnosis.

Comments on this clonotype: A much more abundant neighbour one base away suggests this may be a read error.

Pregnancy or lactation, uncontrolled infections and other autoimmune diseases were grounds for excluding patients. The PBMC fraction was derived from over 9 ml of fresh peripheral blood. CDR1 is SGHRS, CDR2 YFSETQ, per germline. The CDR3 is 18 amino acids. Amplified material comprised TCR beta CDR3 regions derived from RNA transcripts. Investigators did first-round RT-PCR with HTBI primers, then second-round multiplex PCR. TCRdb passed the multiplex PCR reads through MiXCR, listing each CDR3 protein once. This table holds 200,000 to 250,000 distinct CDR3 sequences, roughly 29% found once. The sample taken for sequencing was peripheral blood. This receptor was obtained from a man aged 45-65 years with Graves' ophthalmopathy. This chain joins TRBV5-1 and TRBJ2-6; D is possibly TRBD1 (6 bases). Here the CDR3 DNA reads TGCGTCAGCACCCCCCGACACGGACAGAGCTCTGGGGCCAACGTCCTGACTTTC. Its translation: CVSTPRHGQSSGANVLTF.